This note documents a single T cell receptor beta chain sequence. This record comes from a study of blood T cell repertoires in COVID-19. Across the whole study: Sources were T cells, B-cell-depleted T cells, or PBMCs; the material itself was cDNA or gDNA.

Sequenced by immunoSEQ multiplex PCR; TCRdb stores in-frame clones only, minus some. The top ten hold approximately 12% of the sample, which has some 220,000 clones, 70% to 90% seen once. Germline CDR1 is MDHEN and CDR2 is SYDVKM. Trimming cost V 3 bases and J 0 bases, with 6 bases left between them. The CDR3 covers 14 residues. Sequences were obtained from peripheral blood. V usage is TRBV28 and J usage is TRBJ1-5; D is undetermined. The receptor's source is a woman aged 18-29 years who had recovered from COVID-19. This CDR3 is CASSFRNSNQPQHF. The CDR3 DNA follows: TGTGCCAGCAGTTTCAGGAATAGCAATCAGCCCCAGCATTTT.